The T cell receptor beta chain described here comes from a study of T cells in Graves' hyperthyroidism and ophthalmopathy. Study details: Specimen type is peripheral blood, collected at initial diagnosis prior to any treatment. Findings and caveats of the study: The blood repertoire included most of the expanded thyroid clonotypes above 0.001.

This clonotype was detected ten times or more. Antigen specificity is unknown. The hyperthyroidism patients had all been newly diagnosed, and their disease duration was under 2 months. Their ages ranged from 18 to 65 years. Fresh 10 ml peripheral blood yielded PBMCs. Amplification of TCR beta CDR3 regions was performed using RNA transcripts as template. TCR CDR3 regions were first amplified by RT-PCR with HTBI primers. MiXCR, applied by TCRdb to the multiplex PCR reads, yields one record per CDR3 protein. Of some 350,000 distinct CDR3 sequences in the sample, about a fifth are singletons; the top ten hold 3.5% to 4%. The sample consisted of blood. The TCR originated in a woman aged 18-29 years with Graves' hyperthyroidism.

The CDR3 loop reads CSARVLSGLAVPEQYF. As DNA, the CDR3 is TGCAGTGCTAGAGTCCTATCGGGGCTAGCAGTTCCCGAGCAGTACTTC. V is TRBV20-1 and J is TRBJ2-7; either TRBD1 or TRBD2 may fit D (5 bases each). The CDR3 sequence is 16 residues long. The V gene lost 1 base and the J gene lost 6 bases, with 22 bases spanning the gap. The germline CDR1 and CDR2 sequences are DFQATT and SNEGSKA (reference sequence).